This T cell receptor beta chain emerged from a study of response to subunit inactivated influenza vaccine. Findings of the study overall: Few additional T cells are recruited per seasonal influenza vaccination, authors suggested.

For this clonotype: What it recognizes is unknown.

The junction had 8 bases not matched to a gene; V was cut back by 5 bases and J by 6 bases. The CDR3 runs 14 residues. Germline CDR1 SGHTA, CDR2 FQGNSA. MiXCR was run by TCRdb on the RT-PCR reads, yielding one entry per CDR3 protein. This sample has about 520,000 distinct CDR3 sequences, with approximately 7.2% found just once. The chain is built from TRBV7-2 and TRBJ2-3, with 7 bases matching TRBD2. The receptor was derived from a man between 50 and 70 years old who received an inactivated influenza vaccine. Sequenced here: PBMCs from blood, sampled about 23 months after vaccination. CDR3 DNA sequence: TGTGCCAGCAGCGCCGCCGGGACTATGGATACGCAGTATTTT. It translates to CASSAAGTMDTQYF.